This is a list of T cell receptor beta chains from one sample in a study of OX40 agonist ivuxolimab in advanced cancers. Here immunoSEQ multiplex PCR was the method, and the copy in TCRdb shows in-frame clones only, minus some. The data contain tens of thousands of clones, roughly 77% of them singletons. The sample consisted of CD4+ or CD8+ T cells sorted from blood, taken in a trial of the OX40 agonist ivuxolimab. Receptors originate from an adult with an advanced solid tumor such as melanoma, head and neck, liver or kidney cancer. Each CDR3 is given with its conserved first and last residue. A D gene is named only where the DNA matches it firmly. Size values are once, few and many counts, or a class for expanded clones, and some rows have none.

clone_size j_call d_call v_call cdr3_aa cdr3_nt
- TRBJ2-7 TRBD2 TRBV4-2 CASSAPGNGGGAYEQYF TGTGCCAGCAGCGCCCCGGGTAACGGCGGGGGGGCCTACGAGCAGTACTTC
- TRBJ2-4 TRBD2 TRBV5-1 CASSLWTSGGKNIQYF TGCGCCAGCAGCCTATGGACTAGCGGGGGGAAAAACATTCAGTACTTC
- TRBJ1-1 - TRBV5-1 CASSWAGTQAAFF TGCGCCAGCAGCTGGGCCGGGACTCAGGCCGCTTTCTTT
- TRBJ2-1 - TRBV7-6 CASSLAQSGGEQFF TGTGCCAGCAGCTTAGCGCAGTCTGGCGGGGAGCAGTTCTTC
- TRBJ2-1 - TRBV7-3 CASSRSVGEQFF TGTGCCAGCAGTAGGAGTGTCGGTGAGCAGTTCTTC
- TRBJ2-3 - TRBV5-4 CASSRPGEDTQYF TGTGCCAGCAGTCGGCCGGGGGAGGATACGCAGTATTTT
few TRBJ1-1 - TRBV6-6 CASSYSWDTEAFF TGTGCCAGCAGTTACTCATGGGACACTGAAGCTTTCTTT
- TRBJ1-5 - TRBV19 CASSNTGVRGSNQPQHF TGTGCCAGTAGTAACACTGGGGTCCGGGGGAGCAATCAGCCCCAGCATTTT
- TRBJ2-3 TRBD2 TRBV12-5 CASGQGLAGGPSTDTQYF TGTGCTAGTGGTCAGGGACTAGCGGGGGGCCCTAGCACAGATACGCAGTATTTT
medium-sized TRBJ1-1 - TRBV11-3 CASSLDLGRGEAFF TGTGCCAGCAGCTTAGATCTGGGACGGGGTGAAGCTTTCTTT
- TRBJ2-6 - TRBV6-4 CASSDWSGSGANVLTF TGTGCCAGCAGTGACTGGTCCGGCTCTGGGGCCAACGTCCTGACTTTC
- TRBJ2-2 - TRBV19 CASSLQPGLDTGELFF TGTGCCAGTAGTCTCCAACCGGGACTCGACACCGGGGAGCTGTTTTTT
- TRBJ2-1 - TRBV10-3 CTSARKGEYNEQFF TGTACCTCAGCTCGAAAAGGGGAATACAATGAGCAGTTCTTC
once TRBJ2-7 - TRBV5-4 CASSSGQLPYEQYF TGTGCCAGCAGCTCCGGACAGCTCCCCTACGAGCAGTACTTC
- TRBJ1-2 TRBD1 TRBV5-1 CASSVRDRFYGYTF TGCGCCAGCAGCGTCCGGGACAGGTTCTATGGCTACACCTTC
once TRBJ2-2 TRBD1 TRBV30 CAWIKGQAGELFF TGTGCCTGGATAAAAGGACAGGCCGGGGAGCTGTTTTTT
- TRBJ2-5 - TRBV20-1 CSARRETQYF TGCAGTGCTAGGCGGGAGACCCAGTACTTC
- TRBJ1-2 - TRBV4-1 CASKARDAGPNYGYTF TGCGCCAGCAAAGCCAGGGATGCAGGGCCCAACTATGGCTACACCTTC
- TRBJ2-5 - TRBV7-7 CASSSQTQYF TGTGCCAGCAGCTCCCAGACCCAGTACTTC
- TRBJ1-5 - TRBV15 CATSQGMGQPQHF TGTGCCACCAGTCAGGGGATGGGCCAGCCCCAGCATTTT
- TRBJ1-3 - TRBV4-1 CASSQDGTGNTIYF TGCGCCAGCAGCCAAGATGGAACTGGAAACACCATATATTTT
- TRBJ1-1 - TRBV28 CASRLQVLSEAFF TGTGCCAGCAGGCTACAGGTTCTCTCTGAAGCTTTCTTT
- TRBJ2-6 - TRBV29-1 CSVGQGMSGANVLTF TGCAGCGTTGGCCAGGGGATGTCTGGGGCCAACGTCCTGACTTTC
- TRBJ2-3 TRBD2 TRBV18 CASSPASGGGTDTQYF TGTGCCAGCTCACCCGCTAGCGGGGGGGGAACAGATACGCAGTATTTT
- TRBJ1-5 - TRBV19 CASSQNGGIGDQPQHF TGTGCCAGTAGCCAGAATGGGGGAATAGGAGATCAGCCCCAGCATTTT
- TRBJ1-2 TRBD1 TRBV18 CASSQTGNYGYTF TGTGCCAGCTCACAGACAGGGAACTATGGCTACACCTTC
- TRBJ1-3 - TRBV6-5 CASSYLGAGNTIYF TGTGCCAGCAGTTACCTAGGGGCTGGAAACACCATATATTTT
- TRBJ2-7 - TRBV2 CASSEASAYEQYF TGTGCCAGCAGTGAAGCGTCAGCATACGAGCAGTACTTC
- TRBJ2-1 TRBD2 TRBV18 CASWRTSGPFVNEQFF TGTGCCAGCTGGCGGACTAGCGGGCCCTTTGTAAATGAGCAGTTCTTC
- TRBJ2-7 TRBD1 TRBV5-6 CASSPGTGWRYEQYF TGTGCCAGCAGCCCCGGGACAGGGTGGAGGTACGAGCAGTACTTC
- TRBJ2-7 TRBD2 TRBV14 CASSRGLAQNYEQYF TGTGCCAGCAGCCGCGGACTAGCGCAGAACTACGAGCAGTACTTC